This is a list of T cell receptor beta chains from one sample in a study of control samples from healthy donors and cancer patients. This table comes from immunoSEQ multiplex PCR, and its TCRdb copy is limited to in-frame clones, with some not included. This sample carries approximately 89,000 clones, approximately 81% of them seen once, and the ten largest clones take more than 2%. The sequenced material came from blood. Every receptor here comes from a woman aged 40 to 49 in good health. Both conserved end residues are part of each CDR3. The D gene is left open where the match is weak. Some rows mark clone size as missing; the rest say once, few, many or name a class of expanded clone.

d_call j_call clone_size v_call cdr3_aa cdr3_nt
NA TRBJ1-3 NA TRBV6-2/TRBV6-3 CASSYSFAAGNTIYF TGTGCCAGCAGTTACTCGTTCGCGGCTGGAAACACCATATATTTT
TRBD1 TRBJ2-1 NA TRBV7-2 CASSSDRSSSYNEQFF TGTGCCAGCAGCTCGGACAGGTCGAGCTCCTACAATGAGCAGTTCTTC
NA TRBJ2-4 NA TRBV6-1 CASSERPGPYSDIQYF TGTGCCAGCAGTGAACGGCCAGGGCCCTATTCGGACATTCAGTACTTC
NA TRBJ1-2 NA TRBV9 CASSVGGQSYGYTF TGTGCCAGCAGCGTAGGGGGGCAGAGCTATGGCTACACCTTC
NA TRBJ1-2 NA TRBV19 CASSMQGPPALANYGYTF TGTGCCAGTAGTATGCAGGGGCCCCCCGCCCTGGCAAACTATGGCTACACCTTC
NA TRBJ2-5 NA TRBV25-1 CASSEVGSQETQYF TGTGCCAGCAGTGAAGTGGGGTCTCAAGAGACCCAGTACTTC
NA TRBJ2-1 NA TRBV2 CASKWTANNEQFF TGTGCCAGCAAATGGACAGCCAACAATGAGCAGTTCTTC
NA TRBJ2-1 few TRBV7-7 CASSLTGGRPYNEQFF TGTGCCAGCAGCTTAACGGGGGGCCGACCCTACAATGAGCAGTTCTTC
TRBD1 TRBJ1-5 NA TRBV6-2/TRBV6-3 CASSYRLTGLYQPQHF TGTGCCAGCAGTTACCGACTGACAGGGTTGTATCAGCCCCAGCATTTT
NA TRBJ1-6 once TRBV19 CASRPGSGNSPLHF TGTGCCAGTAGACCAGGGTCGGGGAATTCACCCCTCCACTTT
NA TRBJ1-2 once TRBV4-1 CASSQGPDFNYGYTF TGCGCCAGCAGCCAAGGTCCGGATTTTAACTATGGCTACACCTTC
TRBD2 TRBJ2-7 NA TRBV7-2 CASSLVAGGPSYEQYF TGTGCCAGCAGCTTAGTTGCGGGGGGACCCTCCTACGAGCAGTACTTC
TRBD2 TRBJ2-1 NA TRBV4-1 CASSGTGSGEYNEQFF TGCGCCAGCAGCGGCACGGGTAGCGGGGAATACAATGAGCAGTTCTTC
TRBD1 TRBJ1-3 NA TRBV7-3 CASSLTGGPGNTIYF TGTGCCAGCAGCTTAACAGGGGGCCCTGGAAACACCATATATTTT
NA TRBJ1-4 NA TRBV24-1 CATSDAAAQGNEKLFF TGTGCCACCAGTGATGCGGCCGCACAGGGAAATGAAAAACTGTTTTTT
TRBD1 TRBJ2-3 NA TRBV11-3 CASNSGTGRIDTQYF TGTGCCAGCAATTCCGGGACAGGGAGGATAGATACGCAGTATTTT
NA TRBJ1-3 NA TRBV7-2 CASSPPPAGFAGNTIYF TGTGCCAGCAGCCCGCCACCTGCAGGGTTTGCTGGAAACACCATATATTTT
NA TRBJ2-2 NA TRBV18 CASSPGMEGELFF TGTGCCAGCTCACCAGGAATGGAGGGGGAGCTGTTTTTT
NA TRBJ2-7 once TRBV18 CASSPSSAGEQYF TGTGCCAGCTCACCTTCCTCAGCTGGCGAGCAGTACTTC
NA TRBJ2-3 NA TRBV10-1 CASSTAGTPSTDTQYF TGCGCCAGCAGTACAGCCGGGACCCCTAGCACAGATACGCAGTATTTT
NA TRBJ1-5 NA TRBV9 CASSASGNGNQPQHF TGTGCCAGCAGCGCAAGTGGAAATGGCAATCAGCCCCAGCATTTT
TRBD1 TRBJ2-7 NA TRBV29-1 CSVGGQAHEQYF TGCAGCGTCGGGGGACAGGCCCACGAGCAGTACTTC
NA TRBJ1-1 NA TRBV7-9 CASSFIGAPRGNTEAFF TGTGCCAGCAGCTTTATCGGCGCCCCCCGAGGGAACACTGAAGCTTTCTTT
NA TRBJ1-4 NA TRBV4-3 CASSQDGREGNEKLFF TGCGCCAGCAGCCAAGATGGAAGGGAAGGGAATGAAAAACTGTTTTTT
TRBD1 TRBJ2-6 NA TRBV19 CASSGDRGRFSGANVLTF TGTGCCAGTAGTGGGGACAGGGGGCGATTCTCTGGGGCCAACGTCCTGACTTTC
NA TRBJ2-3 NA TRBV3-1/TRBV3-2 CASSPRPDTQYF TGTGCCAGCAGCCCCCGGCCAGATACGCAGTATTTT
TRBD1 TRBJ1-1 NA TRBV24-1 CATSDDLQGNEAFF TGTGCCACCAGTGATGACCTACAGGGGAATGAAGCTTTCTTT
NA TRBJ1-3 NA TRBV15 CATSRDLGAGNTIYF TGTGCCACCAGCAGAGATTTGGGAGCCGGAAACACCATATATTTT
NA TRBJ2-7 NA TRBV7-2 CASSPRFNADEQYF TGTGCCAGCAGCCCTCGTTTTAACGCGGACGAGCAGTACTTC
TRBD1 TRBJ2-1 NA TRBV24-1 CATSDPDRVNEQFF TGTGCCACCAGTGACCCCGACAGGGTCAATGAGCAGTTCTTC
TRBD1 TRBJ1-2 NA TRBV5-1 CASSSAGTGYGYTF TGCGCCAGCAGTTCCGCCGGGACAGGGTATGGCTACACCTTC
NA TRBJ2-3 NA TRBV30 CAWSKGGTVDTQYF TGTGCCTGGAGTAAGGGGGGGACTGTAGATACGCAGTATTTT
TRBD1 TRBJ2-7 NA TRBV20-1 CSVRGPAEQYF TGCAGTGTCAGGGGGCCGGCCGAGCAGTACTTC
NA TRBJ1-4 NA TRBV4-1 CASSPWARGSNEKLFF TGCGCCAGCAGCCCTTGGGCTAGGGGGAGTAATGAAAAACTGTTTTTT
NA TRBJ2-1 NA TRBV4-1 CASSQGWGQDNEQFF TGCGCCAGCAGCCAAGGTTGGGGGCAAGACAATGAGCAGTTCTTC
TRBD1 TRBJ1-5 few TRBV28 CASSFWGRGLNQPQHF TGTGCCAGCAGTTTCTGGGGCAGGGGGCTCAATCAGCCCCAGCATTTT
NA TRBJ2-2 NA TRBV5-1 CASSSTGDTGELFF TGCGCCAGCAGCTCGACAGGAGACACCGGGGAGCTGTTTTTT
NA TRBJ2-5 NA TRBV3-1/TRBV3-2 CASSQGPFRGGGLETQYF TGTGCCAGCAGCCAAGGCCCCTTCAGGGGGGGCGGGTTGGAGACCCAGTACTTC
TRBD1 TRBJ2-7 NA TRBV11-3 CASSPQGASYEQYF TGTGCCAGCAGTCCACAGGGGGCTTCCTACGAGCAGTACTTC
NA TRBJ1-4 NA TRBV4-3 CASSQAQTTGPEKLFF TGCGCCAGCAGCCAAGCTCAGACGACAGGACCTGAAAAACTGTTTTTT
NA TRBJ1-1 NA TRBV7-2 CASSLGTGNTEAFF TGTGCCAGCAGCTTAGGAACAGGGAACACTGAAGCTTTCTTT
NA TRBJ2-6 NA TRBV5-1 CASSLAYPAGSGAYVLTF TGCGCCAGCAGCTTGGCATACCCCGCGGGGTCTGGGGCCTACGTCCTGACTTTC
NA TRBJ2-1 NA TRBV2 CASLGYETSYNEQFF TGTGCCAGCTTGGGGTATGAGACCTCCTACAATGAGCAGTTCTTC
TRBD1 TRBJ1-2 NA TRBV7-2 CASSGTANYGYTF TGTGCCAGCAGCGGGACAGCTAACTATGGCTACACCTTC
NA TRBJ2-7 NA TRBV4-1 CASSRPGTVKWEQYF TGCGCCAGCAGCCGTCCCGGGACGGTGAAGTGGGAGCAGTACTTC
NA TRBJ1-2 NA TRBV5-5 CASSSAERGEGKGAGYGYTF TGTGCCAGCAGCTCTGCCGAACGGGGGGAGGGGAAAGGAGCTGGCTATGGCTACACCTTC
TRBD2 TRBJ2-5 NA TRBV4-3 CASSQELAGGRETQYF TGCGCCAGCAGCCAAGAACTAGCGGGGGGGCGAGAGACCCAGTACTTC
NA TRBJ1-1 once TRBV7-6 CASSLAAGITEAFF TGTGCCAGCAGCTTAGCGGCGGGAATCACTGAAGCTTTCTTT
NA TRBJ1-3 once TRBV15 CATSSRDWNTQFSGNTIYF TGTGCCACCAGCTCTAGGGACTGGAATACCCAATTCTCTGGAAACACCATATATTTT
NA TRBJ1-3 NA TRBV12-5 CASGLSRVTFGNTIYF TGTGCTAGTGGTTTGTCCCGGGTTACGTTCGGAAACACCATATATTTT